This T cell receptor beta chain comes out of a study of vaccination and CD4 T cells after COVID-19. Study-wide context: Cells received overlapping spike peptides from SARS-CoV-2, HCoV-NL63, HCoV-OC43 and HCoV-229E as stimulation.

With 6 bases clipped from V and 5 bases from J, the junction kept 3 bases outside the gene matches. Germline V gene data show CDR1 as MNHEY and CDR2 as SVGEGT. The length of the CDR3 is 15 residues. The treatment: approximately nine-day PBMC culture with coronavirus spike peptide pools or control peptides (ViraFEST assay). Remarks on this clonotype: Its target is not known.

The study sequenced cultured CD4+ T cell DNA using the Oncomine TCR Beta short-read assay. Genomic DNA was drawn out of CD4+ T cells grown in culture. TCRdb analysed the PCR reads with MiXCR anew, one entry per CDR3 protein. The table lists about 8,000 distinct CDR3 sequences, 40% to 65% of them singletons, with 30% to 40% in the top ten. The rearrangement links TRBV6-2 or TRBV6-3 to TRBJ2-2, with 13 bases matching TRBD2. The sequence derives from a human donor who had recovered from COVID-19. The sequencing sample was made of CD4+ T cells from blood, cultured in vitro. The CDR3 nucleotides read TGTGCCAGCAGGGGGACTAGCGGGAAAACCGGGGAGCTGTTTTTT. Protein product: CASRGTSGKTGELFF.